A selection of T cell receptor beta chains follows, all from one sample in a study of Ad26.COV2.S vaccination and SARS-CoV-2 variants. Some clones are missing from TCRdb's copy, which holds only in-frame ones; the method was immunoSEQ multiplex PCR. The data contain some 480,000 clones, 87% of them singletons. The sequences come from peripheral blood, collected in a trial of Ad26.COV2.S vaccine versus placebo. The receptor set was obtained from a person between 18 and 65 years old who received the Ad26.COV2.S COVID-19 vaccine or a placebo. Each CDR3 is given with its conserved first and last residue. Each record gives: clone size, V gene, D gene, J gene, CDR3 DNA, CDR3 protein. D genes are given only for firm matches. The size of a clone is reported for some rows only, either as once, few or many, or as a class for expanded clones.

clone_size: once; v_call: TRBV29-1; d_call: TRBD1; j_call: TRBJ2-7; cdr3_nt: TGCAGCGTCGCTCCGGGACAGGGGGCGGGGGAGCAGTACTTC; cdr3_aa: CSVAPGQGAGEQYF
clone_size: .; v_call: TRBV6-2/TRBV6-3; d_call: TRBD1; j_call: TRBJ1-5; cdr3_nt: TGTGCCAGCAGTCCACGGACAGGGGTAAGCAATCAGCCCCAGCATTTT; cdr3_aa: CASSPRTGVSNQPQHF
clone_size: .; v_call: TRBV2; d_call: TRBD2; j_call: TRBJ2-1; cdr3_nt: TGTGCCAGCAGTACTAGCGGGGCTAATGAGCAGTTCTTC; cdr3_aa: CASSTSGANEQFF
clone_size: .; v_call: TRBV15; d_call: TRBD2; j_call: TRBJ2-1; cdr3_nt: TGTGCCACCAGCCCCGGTCGGGGGACTAGATACAATGAGCAGTTCTTC; cdr3_aa: CATSPGRGTRYNEQFF
clone_size: .; v_call: TRBV4-1; d_call: .; j_call: TRBJ2-1; cdr3_nt: TGCGCCAGCAGCCAATTGCCGGTCTACAATGAGCAGTTCTTC; cdr3_aa: CASSQLPVYNEQFF
clone_size: .; v_call: TRBV7-2; d_call: .; j_call: TRBJ1-2; cdr3_nt: TGTGCCAGCAGCTTAGATGGGGGGCCCTATGGCTACACCTTC; cdr3_aa: CASSLDGGPYGYTF
clone_size: .; v_call: TRBV6-5; d_call: TRBD2; j_call: TRBJ2-5; cdr3_nt: TGTGCCAGCAGTACGACTAGCGGGAGTGAGACCCAGTACTTC; cdr3_aa: CASSTTSGSETQYF
clone_size: .; v_call: TRBV5-8; d_call: .; j_call: TRBJ2-7; cdr3_nt: TGTGCCAGCGCCGCAAAGGACGAGCAGTACTTC; cdr3_aa: CASAAKDEQYF
clone_size: .; v_call: TRBV14; d_call: .; j_call: TRBJ1-1; cdr3_nt: TGTGCCAGCAGCCAACTCAGAGGGAACACTGAAGCTTTCTTT; cdr3_aa: CASSQLRGNTEAFF
clone_size: once; v_call: TRBV4-1; d_call: .; j_call: TRBJ2-1; cdr3_nt: TGCGCCAGCAGCCGAATTTGGACCGGGACGGTCGACAATGAGCAGTTCTTC; cdr3_aa: CASSRIWTGTVDNEQFF
clone_size: .; v_call: TRBV4-2; d_call: .; j_call: TRBJ2-5; cdr3_nt: TGTGCCAGCAGCCAAGAGCCTTCCCTGGCCGAAGAGACCCAGTACTTC; cdr3_aa: CASSQEPSLAEETQYF
clone_size: .; v_call: TRBV30; d_call: .; j_call: TRBJ1-2; cdr3_nt: TGTGCCTGGAGTGGGGGGCTCGGGCGTCCTAACTATGGCTACACCTTC; cdr3_aa: CAWSGGLGRPNYGYTF
clone_size: once; v_call: TRBV29-1; d_call: TRBD2; j_call: TRBJ2-7; cdr3_nt: TGCAGCGTCGGTACTAGCGGGAGGATGTACGAGCAGTACTTC; cdr3_aa: CSVGTSGRMYEQYF
clone_size: .; v_call: TRBV30; d_call: .; j_call: TRBJ1-5; cdr3_nt: TGTGCCTGGAGTCCCCCCGGGGGTGTTGGTCAGCCCCAGCATTTT; cdr3_aa: CAWSPPGGVGQPQHF
clone_size: .; v_call: TRBV27; d_call: TRBD2; j_call: TRBJ2-1; cdr3_nt: TGTGCCAGCAGTTTCCAGGGACTAGCGGGAGTCGATGAGCAGTTCTTC; cdr3_aa: CASSFQGLAGVDEQFF
clone_size: .; v_call: TRBV28; d_call: TRBD2; j_call: TRBJ2-1; cdr3_nt: TGTGCCAGCAGACACACTAGCGTCTCCTACAATGAGCAGTTCTTC; cdr3_aa: CASRHTSVSYNEQFF
clone_size: .; v_call: TRBV19; d_call: .; j_call: TRBJ1-2; cdr3_nt: TGTGCCAGTAGCCTTCAGAGACTTGGGCGCTACACCTTC; cdr3_aa: CASSLQRLGRYTF
clone_size: .; v_call: TRBV5-1; d_call: TRBD2; j_call: TRBJ2-7; cdr3_nt: TGCGCCAGCAGCTTGGGCCCGCGGGGGGGGCCCTACGAGCAGTACTTC; cdr3_aa: CASSLGPRGGPYEQYF
clone_size: .; v_call: TRBV10-3; d_call: TRBD2; j_call: TRBJ2-1; cdr3_nt: TGTGCCATCAGTGATCCGACTAGCGCAGATAACAATGAGCAGTTCTTC; cdr3_aa: CAISDPTSADNNEQFF
clone_size: .; v_call: TRBV5-1; d_call: .; j_call: TRBJ2-3; cdr3_nt: TGCGCCAGCAGCTCCCAGACTTCAGGGGGCACAGATACGCAGTATTTT; cdr3_aa: CASSSQTSGGTDTQYF
clone_size: .; v_call: TRBV10-3; d_call: TRBD1; j_call: TRBJ1-5; cdr3_nt: TGTGCCTCTACAGGGGGCGAGGGGCAGCCCCAGCATTTT; cdr3_aa: CASTGGEGQPQHF
clone_size: .; v_call: TRBV2; d_call: .; j_call: TRBJ2-4; cdr3_nt: TGTGCCAGCAGTGAAAGGGTCCCGGCTAGCGCCAAAAACATTCAGTACTTC; cdr3_aa: CASSERVPASAKNIQYF
clone_size: .; v_call: TRBV6-2/TRBV6-3; d_call: TRBD1; j_call: TRBJ2-5; cdr3_nt: TGTGCCAGCAGTGGGACAGGGGTAGAGACCCAGTACTTC; cdr3_aa: CASSGTGVETQYF
clone_size: .; v_call: TRBV7-9; d_call: TRBD1; j_call: TRBJ1-4; cdr3_nt: TGTGCCAGCAGCCTCACCCTCCGGGACAGTCGAAAACTGTTTTTT; cdr3_aa: CASSLTLRDSRKLFF
clone_size: .; v_call: TRBV7-7; d_call: TRBD1; j_call: TRBJ2-1; cdr3_nt: TGTGCCAGCAGCCTAAACACTACAGGGGGCCCCCAGGCCAATGAGCAGTTCTTC; cdr3_aa: CASSLNTTGGPQANEQFF
clone_size: .; v_call: TRBV4-3; d_call: .; j_call: TRBJ1-2; cdr3_nt: TGCGCCAGCAGCCAAGATCCCTATGGAGGGGGATTTGGCTACACCTTC; cdr3_aa: CASSQDPYGGGFGYTF
clone_size: .; v_call: TRBV5-5; d_call: .; j_call: TRBJ2-4; cdr3_nt: TGTGCCAGCAGCTCTTGGGATAACATTCAGTACTTC; cdr3_aa: CASSSWDNIQYF
clone_size: .; v_call: TRBV30; d_call: TRBD2; j_call: TRBJ2-1; cdr3_nt: TGTGCCTGGAGTTCCCCGGGACTAGCGACTATCAATGAGCAGTTCTTC; cdr3_aa: CAWSSPGLATINEQFF
clone_size: .; v_call: TRBV6-5; d_call: TRBD2; j_call: TRBJ2-7; cdr3_nt: TGTGCCAGCAGTTACCTGGGAGGGGTAATGGGCGGCGAGCAGTACTTC; cdr3_aa: CASSYLGGVMGGEQYF
clone_size: once; v_call: TRBV27; d_call: TRBD2; j_call: TRBJ2-7; cdr3_nt: TGTGCCAGCAGTATTAGCGGGAGCTCCTACGAGCAGTACTTC; cdr3_aa: CASSISGSSYEQYF
clone_size: .; v_call: TRBV2; d_call: .; j_call: TRBJ2-7; cdr3_nt: TGTGCCAGCAGTCCAAGGGAATTTGGCTACGAGCAGTACTTC; cdr3_aa: CASSPREFGYEQYF
clone_size: once; v_call: TRBV5-1; d_call: TRBD2; j_call: TRBJ2-1; cdr3_nt: TGCGCCAGCAGCTTGTTAGCGGGGGGGAGAAATGAGCAGTTCTTC; cdr3_aa: CASSLLAGGRNEQFF
clone_size: .; v_call: TRBV28; d_call: TRBD1; j_call: TRBJ1-1; cdr3_nt: TGTGCCAGCGAGACCTTCGGGACAGGGGCCATGAACACTGAAGCTTTCTTT; cdr3_aa: CASETFGTGAMNTEAFF
clone_size: .; v_call: TRBV10-1; d_call: .; j_call: TRBJ1-2; cdr3_nt: TGCGCCAGCAGTGGCAGGGCATACTATGGCTACACCTTC; cdr3_aa: CASSGRAYYGYTF
clone_size: .; v_call: TRBV7-3; d_call: TRBD1; j_call: TRBJ2-5; cdr3_nt: TGTGCCAGCAGCTTAGGCCCGGACAGGGGAGAAGAGACCCAGTACTTC; cdr3_aa: CASSLGPDRGEETQYF
clone_size: .; v_call: TRBV28; d_call: TRBD1; j_call: TRBJ1-4; cdr3_nt: TGTGCCAGCAGCCCGAACAGGGGGACGGAAAAACTGTTTTTT; cdr3_aa: CASSPNRGTEKLFF
clone_size: .; v_call: TRBV7-3; d_call: .; j_call: TRBJ2-6; cdr3_nt: TGTGCCAGCAGCCCCCGGACTGGGGCCAACGTCCTGACTTTC; cdr3_aa: CASSPRTGANVLTF
clone_size: .; v_call: TRBV19; d_call: TRBD2; j_call: TRBJ2-1; cdr3_nt: TGTGCCAGTAGTACGACTAGCGGGAGCTATGAGCAGTTCTTC; cdr3_aa: CASSTTSGSYEQFF
clone_size: .; v_call: TRBV7-8; d_call: .; j_call: TRBJ1-3; cdr3_nt: TGTGCCAGCAGCTTACGGGGGGGATCTGGAAACACCATATATTTT; cdr3_aa: CASSLRGGSGNTIYF
clone_size: .; v_call: TRBV9; d_call: TRBD1; j_call: TRBJ1-1; cdr3_nt: TGTGCCAGCAGCGCCCGACAGGGAGGGCCATTGAACACTGAAGCTTTCTTT; cdr3_aa: CASSARQGGPLNTEAFF
clone_size: .; v_call: TRBV5-1; d_call: .; j_call: TRBJ1-5; cdr3_nt: TGCGCCAGCAGCGAATCAGGGACAAGCAATCAGCCCCAGCATTTT; cdr3_aa: CASSESGTSNQPQHF
clone_size: .; v_call: TRBV18; d_call: .; j_call: TRBJ2-1; cdr3_nt: TGTGCCAGCTCACCGAAGATACAGGGTGGAAGCAATGAGCAGTTCTTC; cdr3_aa: CASSPKIQGGSNEQFF
clone_size: .; v_call: TRBV6-2/TRBV6-3; d_call: .; j_call: TRBJ2-4; cdr3_nt: TGTGCCAGCAGTTACTCGGGGGGTCGGGGAAACATTCAGTACTTC; cdr3_aa: CASSYSGGRGNIQYF
clone_size: .; v_call: TRBV11-3; d_call: .; j_call: TRBJ2-1; cdr3_nt: TGTGCCAGCAGCTTAGATCCCCCCCCCTACAATGAGCAGTTCTTC; cdr3_aa: CASSLDPPPYNEQFF
clone_size: .; v_call: TRBV2; d_call: .; j_call: TRBJ2-1; cdr3_nt: TGTGCCAGCCGGGACCCTCGGCCGAATGAGCAGTTCTTC; cdr3_aa: CASRDPRPNEQFF
clone_size: .; v_call: TRBV2; d_call: .; j_call: TRBJ2-1; cdr3_nt: TGTGCCAGCAGTGTGGGGGACTTAACCTACAATGAGCAGTTCTTC; cdr3_aa: CASSVGDLTYNEQFF
clone_size: .; v_call: TRBV7-9; d_call: .; j_call: TRBJ2-2; cdr3_nt: TGTGCCAGCAGCTCCGGGCCCCAGGCTGGGGAGCTGTTTTTT; cdr3_aa: CASSSGPQAGELFF
clone_size: .; v_call: TRBV4-3; d_call: .; j_call: TRBJ1-1; cdr3_nt: TGCGCCAGCAGCCAAGATGGGACCCGGGAAGCTTTCTTT; cdr3_aa: CASSQDGTREAFF
clone_size: .; v_call: TRBV7-9; d_call: .; j_call: TRBJ2-7; cdr3_nt: TGTGCCAGCAGCCGAGACAGGTTCCCCTACGAGCAGTACTTC; cdr3_aa: CASSRDRFPYEQYF